One TCR beta chain is described in this entry. Its antigen is unidentified. A multiplex PCR was run with 60 Vbeta primers and 13 Jbeta primers. TCRdb keeps only in-frame clones here, not all; method: immunoSEQ multiplex PCR. This sample has around 130,000 clones; around 85% occur once, and the top ten carry approximately 6.7%. This entry comes from a study of cytomegalovirus exposure and HLA in healthy donors. Study context: A preliminary data release comprised around 90 million unique TCRs obtained from HLA-typed donors. Whole-study findings and limits: A later analysis reportedly found fewer N-insertions in an Asian-associated ancestry cluster than the approximately 700-donor mean. Among TCR beta chains, those listed as cytomegalovirus-associated numbered over 150.

Germline V gene sequence: CDR1 SNHLY, CDR2 FYNNEI. Deletions cut 8 bases from V and 5 bases from J, with 16 bases between. CDR3 length: 14 amino acids. Each of the donors was a healthy bone marrow donor. What was sequenced was PBMCs. The rearrangement uses TRBV2 and TRBJ1-5, with D uncertain. The TCR sequence derives from a woman in her twenties or thirties in good health and CMV-seropositive. CDR3 amino acids: CASSGEAIHQPQHF. In nucleotides, the CDR3 is TGTGCCAGCTCCGGGGAGGCGATCCATCAGCCCCAGCATTTT.